The 2 T cell receptor beta chains reported below all come from one sample, sequenced in a study of blood T cell repertoires in COVID-19. Sequencing used immunoSEQ multiplex PCR; TCRdb keeps in-frame clones, though not all of them. The top ten hold less than 9.5% of the sample, which has 300,000 to 350,000 clones, approximately 89% seen once. The sequencing input was PBMCs or T cells enriched from blood (not recorded which). Receptor source: a woman aged 25 to 39 who had recovered from COVID-19.

The genes are TRBV14 and TRBJ2-1, with 10 nucleotides matching TRBD2. Germline lookup yields CDR1 SGHDN and CDR2 FVKESK. The J segment lost 8 bases and the V segment lost 4 bases, leaving 14 bases of the junction unmatched. The CDR3 sequence is 17 residues long. The CDR3 here is CASSPLVLAGGIDEQFF. CDR3 sequence (DNA): TGTGCCAGCAGCCCCCTTGTGTTAGCGGGAGGAATCGATGAGCAGTTCTTC.

In its sample, this clone was seen once. This chain connects TRBV2 to TRBJ1-2, with 9 bases that match TRBD1. The junction had 10 bases not matched to a gene; V was cut back by 2 bases and J by 6 bases. The CDR3 spans 16 residues. CDR1 and CDR2 from the germline V gene are SNHLY and FYNNEI. The CDR3 loop is CASSEKRDRVSDGYTF. The CDR3 DNA reads as TGTGCCAGCAGTGAAAAAAGGGACAGGGTTTCTGATGGCTACACCTTC.